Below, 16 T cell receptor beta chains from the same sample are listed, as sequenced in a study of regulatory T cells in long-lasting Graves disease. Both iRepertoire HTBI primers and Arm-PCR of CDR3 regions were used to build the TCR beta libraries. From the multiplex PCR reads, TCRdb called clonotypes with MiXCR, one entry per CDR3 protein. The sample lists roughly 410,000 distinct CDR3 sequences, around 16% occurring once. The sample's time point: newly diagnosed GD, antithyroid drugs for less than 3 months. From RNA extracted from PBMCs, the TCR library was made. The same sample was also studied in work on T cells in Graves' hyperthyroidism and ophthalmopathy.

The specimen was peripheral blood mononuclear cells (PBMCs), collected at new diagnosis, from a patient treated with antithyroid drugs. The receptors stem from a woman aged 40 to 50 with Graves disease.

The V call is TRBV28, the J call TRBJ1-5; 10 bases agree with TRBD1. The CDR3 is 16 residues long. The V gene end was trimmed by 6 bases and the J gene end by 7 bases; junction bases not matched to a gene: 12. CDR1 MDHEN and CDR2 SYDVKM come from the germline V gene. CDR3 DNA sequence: TGTGCCAGCAGACGAACCCCGACAGGGGGCTACCAGCCCCAGCATTTT. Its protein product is CASRRTPTGGYQPQHF.

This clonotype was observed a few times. CDR3 amino acids: CSVEDRRLAGYNEQFF. CDR3 sequence (DNA): TGCAGCGTTGAAGATCGTAGACTAGCGGGGTACAATGAGCAGTTCTTC. The gene calls are TRBV29-1 and TRBJ2-1; TRBD2 agrees at 11 bases. Looked up from germline, CDR1 is SQVTM and CDR2 is ANQGSEA. Losses at the gene ends were 0 bases for V and 4 bases for J; bases not matched to a gene: 5. CDR3 length: 16 residues.

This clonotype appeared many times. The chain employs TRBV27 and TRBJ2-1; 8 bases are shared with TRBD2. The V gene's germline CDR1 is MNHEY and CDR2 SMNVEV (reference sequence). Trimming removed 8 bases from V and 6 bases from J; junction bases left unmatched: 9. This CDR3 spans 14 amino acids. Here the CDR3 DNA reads TGTGCCAGCGGGACTAGGCCCCTTGGCAATGAGCAGTTCTTC. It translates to CASGTRPLGNEQFF.

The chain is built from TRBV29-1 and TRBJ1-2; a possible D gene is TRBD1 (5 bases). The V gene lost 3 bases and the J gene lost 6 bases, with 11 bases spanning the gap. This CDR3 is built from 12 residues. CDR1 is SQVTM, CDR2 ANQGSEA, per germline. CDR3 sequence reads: CSVDPTDHGYTF. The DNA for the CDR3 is TGCAGCGTTGACCCGACAGACCATGGCTACACCTTC.

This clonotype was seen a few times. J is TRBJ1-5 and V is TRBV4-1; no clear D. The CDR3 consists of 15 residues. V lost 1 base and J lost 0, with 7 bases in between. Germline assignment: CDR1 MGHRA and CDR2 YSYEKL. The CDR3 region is CASSQGLYSNQPQHF. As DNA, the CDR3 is TGCGCCAGCAGCCAAGGTCTCTATAGCAATCAGCCCCAGCATTTT.

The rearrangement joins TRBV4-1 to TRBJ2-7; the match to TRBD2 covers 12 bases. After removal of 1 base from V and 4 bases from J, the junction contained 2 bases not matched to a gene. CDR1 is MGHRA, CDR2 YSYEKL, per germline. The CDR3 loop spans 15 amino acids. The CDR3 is CASSQGGTSGYEQYF. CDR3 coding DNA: TGCGCCAGCAGCCAAGGGGGGACTAGCGGGTACGAGCAGTACTTC.

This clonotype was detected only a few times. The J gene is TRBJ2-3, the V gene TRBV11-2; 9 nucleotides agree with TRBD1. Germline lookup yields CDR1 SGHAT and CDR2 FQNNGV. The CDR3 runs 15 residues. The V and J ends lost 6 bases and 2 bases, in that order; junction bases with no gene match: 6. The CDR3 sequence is CASSKGQGHTDTQYF. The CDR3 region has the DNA TGTGCCAGCAGTAAGGGACAGGGCCACACAGATACGCAGTATTTT.

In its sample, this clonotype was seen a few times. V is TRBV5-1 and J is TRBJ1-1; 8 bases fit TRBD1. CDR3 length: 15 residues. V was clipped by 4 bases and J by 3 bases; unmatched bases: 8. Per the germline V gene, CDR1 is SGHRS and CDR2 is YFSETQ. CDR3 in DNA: TGCGCCAGCAGCGTACAGACAGGGGTGTACACTGAAGCTTTCTTT. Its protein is CASSVQTGVYTEAFF.

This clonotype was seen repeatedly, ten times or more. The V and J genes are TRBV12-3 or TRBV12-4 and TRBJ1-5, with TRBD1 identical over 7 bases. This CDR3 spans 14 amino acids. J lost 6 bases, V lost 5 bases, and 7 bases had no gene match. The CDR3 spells CASSLRGGSQPQHF. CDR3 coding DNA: TGTGCCAGCAGTCTCAGGGGGGGAAGTCAGCCCCAGCATTTT.

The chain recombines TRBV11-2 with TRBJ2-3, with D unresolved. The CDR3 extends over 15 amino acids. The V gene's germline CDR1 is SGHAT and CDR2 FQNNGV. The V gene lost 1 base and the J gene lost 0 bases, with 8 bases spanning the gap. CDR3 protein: CASSLGSPSTDTQYF. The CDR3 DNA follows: TGTGCCAGCAGCTTAGGGTCACCGAGCACAGATACGCAGTATTTT.

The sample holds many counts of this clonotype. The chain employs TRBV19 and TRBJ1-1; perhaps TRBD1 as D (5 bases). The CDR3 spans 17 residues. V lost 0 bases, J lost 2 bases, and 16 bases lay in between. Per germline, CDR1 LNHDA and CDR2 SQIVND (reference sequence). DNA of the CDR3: TGTGCCAGTAGTATAGATCTCAGTTTCAGGGCTAACACTGAAGCTTTCTTT. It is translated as CASSIDLSFRANTEAFF.

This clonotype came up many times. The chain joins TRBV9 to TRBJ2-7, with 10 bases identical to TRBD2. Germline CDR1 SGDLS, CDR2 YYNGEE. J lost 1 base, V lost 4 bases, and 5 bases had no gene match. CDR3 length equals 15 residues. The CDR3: CASSPGTSASYEQYF. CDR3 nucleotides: TGTGCCAGCAGCCCGGGGACTAGCGCTTCCTACGAGCAGTACTTC.

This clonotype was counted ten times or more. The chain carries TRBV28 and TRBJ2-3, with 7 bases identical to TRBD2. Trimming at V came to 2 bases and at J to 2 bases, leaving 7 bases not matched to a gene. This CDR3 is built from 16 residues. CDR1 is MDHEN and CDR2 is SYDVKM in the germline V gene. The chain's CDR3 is CASSLGLADNTDTQYF. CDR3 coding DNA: TGTGCCAGCAGTTTAGGGCTAGCGGACAACACAGATACGCAGTATTTT.

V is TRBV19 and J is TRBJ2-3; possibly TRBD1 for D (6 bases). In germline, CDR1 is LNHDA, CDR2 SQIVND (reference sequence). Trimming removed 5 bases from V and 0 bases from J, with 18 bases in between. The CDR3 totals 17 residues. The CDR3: CASSPLPGTMSTDTQYF. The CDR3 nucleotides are TGTGCCAGTAGTCCCCTTCCCGGGACAATGAGCACAGATACGCAGTATTTT.

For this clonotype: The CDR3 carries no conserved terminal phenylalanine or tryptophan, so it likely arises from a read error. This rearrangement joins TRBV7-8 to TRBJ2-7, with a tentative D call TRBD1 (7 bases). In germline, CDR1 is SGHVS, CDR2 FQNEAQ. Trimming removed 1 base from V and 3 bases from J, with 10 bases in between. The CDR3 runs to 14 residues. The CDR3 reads CASSLDRGGYEQYL. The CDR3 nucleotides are TGTGCCAGCAGCTTAGACAGGGGAGGCTACGAGCAGTACCTC.

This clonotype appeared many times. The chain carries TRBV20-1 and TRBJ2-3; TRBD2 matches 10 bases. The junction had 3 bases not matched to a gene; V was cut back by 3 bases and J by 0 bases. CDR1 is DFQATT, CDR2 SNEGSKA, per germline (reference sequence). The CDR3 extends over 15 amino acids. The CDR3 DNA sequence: TGCAGTGCTAGGCGACTAGCGGGCAGCACAGATACGCAGTATTTT. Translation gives CSARRLAGSTDTQYF.